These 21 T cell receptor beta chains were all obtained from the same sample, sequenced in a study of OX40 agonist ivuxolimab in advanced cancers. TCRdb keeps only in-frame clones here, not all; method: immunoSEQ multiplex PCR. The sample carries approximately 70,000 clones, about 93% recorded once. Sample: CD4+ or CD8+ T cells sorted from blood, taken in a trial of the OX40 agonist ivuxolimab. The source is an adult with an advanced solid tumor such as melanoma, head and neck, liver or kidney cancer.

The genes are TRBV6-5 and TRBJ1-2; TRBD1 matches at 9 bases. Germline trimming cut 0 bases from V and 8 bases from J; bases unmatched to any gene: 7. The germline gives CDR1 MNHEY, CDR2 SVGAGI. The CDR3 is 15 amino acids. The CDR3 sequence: CASSYSMGQGRGYTF. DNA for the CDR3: TGTGCCAGCAGTTACTCGATGGGACAGGGTCGCGGCTACACCTTC.

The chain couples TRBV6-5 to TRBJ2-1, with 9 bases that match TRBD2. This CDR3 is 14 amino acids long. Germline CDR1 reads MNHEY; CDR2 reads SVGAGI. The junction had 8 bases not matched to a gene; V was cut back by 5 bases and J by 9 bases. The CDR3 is CASSGAGGVGEQFF. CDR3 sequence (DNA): TGTGCCAGCAGTGGCGCGGGAGGGGTCGGTGAGCAGTTCTTC.

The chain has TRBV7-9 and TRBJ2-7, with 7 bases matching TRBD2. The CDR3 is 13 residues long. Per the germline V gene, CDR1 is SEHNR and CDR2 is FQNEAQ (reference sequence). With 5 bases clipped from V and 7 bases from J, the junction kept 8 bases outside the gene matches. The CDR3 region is CASSRGTTGEQYF. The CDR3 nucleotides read TGTGCCAGCAGCCGAGGGACTACGGGAGAGCAGTACTTC. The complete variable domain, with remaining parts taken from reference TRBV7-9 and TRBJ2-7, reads DTGVSQNPRHKITKRGQNVTFRCDPISEHNRLYWYRQTLGQGPEFLTYFQNEAQLEKSRLLSDRFSAERPKGSFSTLEIQRTEQGDSAMYLCASSRGTTGEQYFGPGTRLTVT.

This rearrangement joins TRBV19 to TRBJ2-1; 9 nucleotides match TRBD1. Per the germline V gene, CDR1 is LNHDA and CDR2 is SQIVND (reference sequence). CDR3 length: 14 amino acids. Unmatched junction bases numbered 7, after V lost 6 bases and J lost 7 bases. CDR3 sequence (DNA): TGTGCCAGTAGGATACAGGGGGCGCGAAATGAGCAGTTCTTC. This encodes CASRIQGARNEQFF.

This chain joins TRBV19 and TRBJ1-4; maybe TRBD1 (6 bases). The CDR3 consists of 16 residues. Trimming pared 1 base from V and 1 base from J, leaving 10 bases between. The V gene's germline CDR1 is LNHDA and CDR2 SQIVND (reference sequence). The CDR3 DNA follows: TGTGCCAGTAGTATAGCCCAGGACAGAACTAATGAAAAACTGTTTTTT. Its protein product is CASSIAQDRTNEKLFF. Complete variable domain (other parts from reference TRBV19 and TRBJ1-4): DGGITQSPKYLFRKEGQNVTLSCEQNLNHDAMYWYRQDPGQGLRLIYYSQIVNDFQKGDIAEGYSVSREKKESFPLTVTSAQKNPTAFYLCASSIAQDRTNEKLFFGSGTQLSVL.

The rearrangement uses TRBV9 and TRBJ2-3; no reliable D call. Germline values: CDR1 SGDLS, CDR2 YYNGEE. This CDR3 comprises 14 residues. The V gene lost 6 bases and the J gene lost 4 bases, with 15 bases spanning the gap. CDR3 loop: CASTLRSRSDTQYF. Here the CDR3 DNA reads TGTGCCAGCACCCTAAGGTCGAGGTCAGATACGCAGTATTTT.

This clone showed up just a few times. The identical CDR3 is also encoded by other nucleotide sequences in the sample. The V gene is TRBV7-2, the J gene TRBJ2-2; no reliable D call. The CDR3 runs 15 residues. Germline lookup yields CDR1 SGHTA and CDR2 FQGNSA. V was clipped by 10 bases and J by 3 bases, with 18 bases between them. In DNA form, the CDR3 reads TGTGCCACCTACGATCCAGGTCAATACACCGGGGAGCTGTTTTTT. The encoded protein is CATYDPGQYTGELFF.

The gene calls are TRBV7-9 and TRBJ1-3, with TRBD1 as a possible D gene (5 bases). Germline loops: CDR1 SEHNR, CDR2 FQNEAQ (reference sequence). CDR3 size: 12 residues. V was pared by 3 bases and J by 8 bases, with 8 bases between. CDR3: CASSFVGDTIYF. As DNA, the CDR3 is TGTGCCAGCAGCTTCGTAGGGGACACCATATATTTT.

This chain's CDR3 is CASSVVDGTQYF. DNA of the CDR3: TGTGCCAGCAGCGTAGTGGATGGAACCCAGTACTTC. This chain joins TRBV9 and TRBJ2-5; D gene unclear. CDR3 length: 12 residues. CDR1 is SGDLS and CDR2 is YYNGEE in the germline V gene. The ends were cut back, 0 bases at V and 8 bases at J, with 8 bases in the middle.

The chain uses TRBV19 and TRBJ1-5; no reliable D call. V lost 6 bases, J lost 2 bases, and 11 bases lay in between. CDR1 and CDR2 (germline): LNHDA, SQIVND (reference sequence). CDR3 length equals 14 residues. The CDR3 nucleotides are TGTGCCAGTAGCGGGGTGTTAGGCAATCAGCCCCAGCATTTT. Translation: CASSGVLGNQPQHF.

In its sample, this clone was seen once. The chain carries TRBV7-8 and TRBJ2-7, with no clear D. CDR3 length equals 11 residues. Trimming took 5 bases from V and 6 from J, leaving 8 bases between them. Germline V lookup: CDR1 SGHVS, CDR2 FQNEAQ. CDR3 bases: TGTGCCAGCAGCCCCCTGGCCGAGCAGTACTTC. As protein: CASSPLAEQYF.

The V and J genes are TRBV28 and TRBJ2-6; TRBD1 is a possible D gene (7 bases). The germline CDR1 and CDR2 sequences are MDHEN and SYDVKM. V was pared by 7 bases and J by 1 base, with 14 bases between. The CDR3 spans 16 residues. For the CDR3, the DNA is TGTGCCAGCACCCAGGGGGGCCCATCTGGGGCCAACGTCCTGACTTTC. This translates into CASTQGGPSGANVLTF.

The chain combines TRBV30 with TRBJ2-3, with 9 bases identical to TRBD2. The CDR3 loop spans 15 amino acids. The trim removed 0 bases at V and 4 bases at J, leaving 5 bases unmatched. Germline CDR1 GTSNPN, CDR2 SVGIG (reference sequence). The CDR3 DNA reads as TGTGCCTGGAGTGTACAGACTAGCGGCCCAGATACGCAGTATTTT. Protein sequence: CAWSVQTSGPDTQYF.

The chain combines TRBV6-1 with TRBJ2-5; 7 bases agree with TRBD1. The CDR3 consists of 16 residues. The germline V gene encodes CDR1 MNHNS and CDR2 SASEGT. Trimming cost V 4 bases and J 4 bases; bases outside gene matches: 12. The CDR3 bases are TGTGCCAGCAGTGGCATCGACAGGGTATTCGGAGAGACCCAGTACTTC. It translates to CASSGIDRVFGETQYF.

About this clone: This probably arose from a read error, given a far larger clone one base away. The CDR3 DNA sequence: TGTGCCAGCAGCCAAGACGGGGAGGGCTACACCTTC. The encoded protein is CASSQDGEGYTF. This chain connects TRBV4-2 to TRBJ1-2, with no clear D. V lost 0 bases, J lost 8 bases, and 7 bases lay in between. CDR3 size: 12 residues. The germline V gene has CDR1 LGHNA and CDR2 YNFKEQ.

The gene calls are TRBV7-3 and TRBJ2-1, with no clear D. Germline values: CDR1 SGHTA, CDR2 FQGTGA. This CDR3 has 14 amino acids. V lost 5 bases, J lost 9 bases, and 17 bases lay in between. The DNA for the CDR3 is TGTGCCAGCAGCCCTGGGCCAGTTTTGGGTGAGCAGTTCTTC. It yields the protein CASSPGPVLGEQFF.

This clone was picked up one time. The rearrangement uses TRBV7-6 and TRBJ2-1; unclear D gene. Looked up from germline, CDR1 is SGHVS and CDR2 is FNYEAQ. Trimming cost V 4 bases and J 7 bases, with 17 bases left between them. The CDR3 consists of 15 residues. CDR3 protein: CASSYAFGKKNEQFF. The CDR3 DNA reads TGTGCCAGCAGCTATGCCTTTGGGAAGAAAAATGAGCAGTTCTTC. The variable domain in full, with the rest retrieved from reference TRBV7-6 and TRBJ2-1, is GAGVSQSPRYKVTKRGQDVALRCDPISGHVSLYWYRQALGQGPEFLTYFNYEAQQDKSGLPNDRFSAERPEGSISTLTIQRTEQRDSAMYRCASSYAFGKKNEQFFGPGTRLTVL.

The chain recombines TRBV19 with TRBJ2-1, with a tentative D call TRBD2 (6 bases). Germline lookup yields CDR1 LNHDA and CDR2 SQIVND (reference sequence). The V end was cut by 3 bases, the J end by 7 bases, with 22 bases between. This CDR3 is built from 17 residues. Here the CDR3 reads CASSIMRGLRGINEQFF. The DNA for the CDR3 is TGTGCCAGTAGTATTATGAGGGGCTTGCGCGGGATAAATGAGCAGTTCTTC.

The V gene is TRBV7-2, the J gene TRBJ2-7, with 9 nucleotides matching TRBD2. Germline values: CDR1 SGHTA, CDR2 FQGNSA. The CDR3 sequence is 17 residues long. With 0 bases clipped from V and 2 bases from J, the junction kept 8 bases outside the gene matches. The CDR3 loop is CASSLARASGTTYEQYF. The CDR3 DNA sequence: TGTGCCAGCAGCTTAGCGCGGGCTAGCGGGACAACCTACGAGCAGTACTTC.

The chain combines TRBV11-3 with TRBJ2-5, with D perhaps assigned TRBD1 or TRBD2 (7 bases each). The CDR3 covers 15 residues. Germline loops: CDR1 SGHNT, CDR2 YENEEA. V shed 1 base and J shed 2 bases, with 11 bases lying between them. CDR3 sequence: CASSLGGGQQETQYF. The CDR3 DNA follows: TGTGCCAGCAGCTTAGGGGGGGGACAGCAAGAGACCCAGTACTTC.

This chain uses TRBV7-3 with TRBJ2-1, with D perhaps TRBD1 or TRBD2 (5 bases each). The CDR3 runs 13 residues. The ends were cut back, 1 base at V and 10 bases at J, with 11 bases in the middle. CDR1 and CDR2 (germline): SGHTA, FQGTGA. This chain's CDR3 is CASSLNGASEQFF. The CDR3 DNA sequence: TGTGCCAGCAGCTTAAACGGGGCCAGCGAGCAGTTCTTC.